This T cell receptor beta chain was found in a study of shared clonotypes between healthy human individuals. Whole-study results and caveats: Some clonotypes were shared by all four sorted-subset donors, while others were not shared. The non-shared ones had lower generation probabilities than the shared ones.

This CDR3 spans 15 amino acids. Germline V gene data show CDR1 as SQVTM and CDR2 as ANQGSEA. V dropped 5 bases and J dropped 4 bases, with 21 bases sitting between them. The test was conducted at deep level. Sequencing used immunoSEQ multiplex PCR; TCRdb keeps in-frame clones, though not all of them. The table has approximately 600,000 clones, about 95% seen once. To note about this clone: The target antigen is unknown.

Positively selected for CCR7, the CD45RO-negative cells used as naive CD8 cells excluded terminally differentiated effector memory CD45RA+ cells. The J gene is TRBJ2-7, the V gene TRBV29-1; possible D gene TRBD2, 5 bases. The sequencing sample was made of naive CD8+ T cells sorted from blood. This TCR was sampled from a woman in her 30s in good health. This chain's CDR3 is CSVRGTRSVEYEQYF. CDR3 in DNA: TGCAGCGTTCGGGGTACAAGGTCAGTGGAGTACGAGCAGTACTTC.